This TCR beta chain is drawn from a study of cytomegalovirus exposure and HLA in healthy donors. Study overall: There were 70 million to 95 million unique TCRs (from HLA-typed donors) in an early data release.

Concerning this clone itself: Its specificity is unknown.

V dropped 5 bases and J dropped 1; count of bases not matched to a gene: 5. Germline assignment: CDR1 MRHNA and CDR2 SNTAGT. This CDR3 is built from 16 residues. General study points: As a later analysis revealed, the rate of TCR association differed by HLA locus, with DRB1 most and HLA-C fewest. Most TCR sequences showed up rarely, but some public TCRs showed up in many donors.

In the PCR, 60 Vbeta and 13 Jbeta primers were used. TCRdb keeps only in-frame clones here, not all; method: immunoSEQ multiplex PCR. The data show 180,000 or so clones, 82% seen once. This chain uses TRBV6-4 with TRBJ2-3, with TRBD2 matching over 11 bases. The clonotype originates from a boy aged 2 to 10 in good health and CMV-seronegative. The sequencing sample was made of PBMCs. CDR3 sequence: CASSLTTSGGTDTQYF. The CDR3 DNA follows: TGTGCCAGCAGTCTTACGACTAGCGGGGGCACAGATACGCAGTATTTT.